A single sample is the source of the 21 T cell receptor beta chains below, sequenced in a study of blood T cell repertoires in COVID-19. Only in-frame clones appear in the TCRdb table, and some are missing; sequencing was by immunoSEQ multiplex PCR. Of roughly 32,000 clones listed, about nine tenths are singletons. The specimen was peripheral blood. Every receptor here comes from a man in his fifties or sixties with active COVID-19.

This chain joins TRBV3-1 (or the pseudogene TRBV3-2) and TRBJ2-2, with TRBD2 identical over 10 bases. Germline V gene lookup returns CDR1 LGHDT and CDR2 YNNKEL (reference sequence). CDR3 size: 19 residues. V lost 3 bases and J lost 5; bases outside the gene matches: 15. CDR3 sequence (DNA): TGTGCCAGCAGCCACCCCTACAAGGGATTAGCGGGGGGTACCGGGGAGCTGTTTTTT. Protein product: CASSHPYKGLAGGTGELFF.

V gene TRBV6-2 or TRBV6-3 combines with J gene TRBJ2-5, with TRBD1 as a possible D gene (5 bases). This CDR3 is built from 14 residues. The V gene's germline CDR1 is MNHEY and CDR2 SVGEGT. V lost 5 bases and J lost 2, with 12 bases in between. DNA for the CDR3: TGTGCCAGCAGTCCAACAGGAATTCAAGAGACCCAGTACTTC. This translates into CASSPTGIQETQYF.

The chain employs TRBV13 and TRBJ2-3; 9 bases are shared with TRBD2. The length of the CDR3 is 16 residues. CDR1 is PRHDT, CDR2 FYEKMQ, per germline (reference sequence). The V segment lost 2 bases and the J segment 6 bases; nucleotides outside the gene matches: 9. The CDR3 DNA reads TGTGCCAGCAGCTTAAATCGCGGGGGGGCCGGGGATACGCAGTATTTT. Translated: CASSLNRGGAGDTQYF.

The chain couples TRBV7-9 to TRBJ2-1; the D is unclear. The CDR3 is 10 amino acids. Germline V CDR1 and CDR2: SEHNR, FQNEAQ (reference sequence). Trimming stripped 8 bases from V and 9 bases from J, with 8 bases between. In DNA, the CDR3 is TGTGCCAGCGCGGATGTTGAGCAGTTCTTC. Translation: CASADVEQFF.

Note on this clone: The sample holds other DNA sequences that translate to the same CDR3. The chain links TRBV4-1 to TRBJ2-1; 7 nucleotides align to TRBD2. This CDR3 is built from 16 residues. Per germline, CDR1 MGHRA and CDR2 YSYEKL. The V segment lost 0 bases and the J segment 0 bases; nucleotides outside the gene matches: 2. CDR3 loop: CASSQEAGSSYNEQFF. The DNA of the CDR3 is TGCGCCAGCAGCCAAGAAGCGGGAAGCTCCTACAATGAGCAGTTCTTC.

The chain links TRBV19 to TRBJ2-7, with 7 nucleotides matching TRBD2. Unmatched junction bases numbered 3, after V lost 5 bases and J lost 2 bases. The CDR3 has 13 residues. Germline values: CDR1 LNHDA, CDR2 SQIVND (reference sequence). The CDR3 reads CASSYGGTYEQYF. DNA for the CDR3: TGTGCCAGTAGTTACGGGGGGACCTACGAGCAGTACTTC.

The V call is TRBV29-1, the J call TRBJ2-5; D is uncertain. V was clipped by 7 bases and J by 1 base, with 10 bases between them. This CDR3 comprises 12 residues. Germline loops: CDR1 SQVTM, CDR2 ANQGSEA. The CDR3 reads CSALSLQETQYF. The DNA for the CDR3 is TGCAGCGCCCTGAGCCTCCAAGAGACCCAGTACTTC.

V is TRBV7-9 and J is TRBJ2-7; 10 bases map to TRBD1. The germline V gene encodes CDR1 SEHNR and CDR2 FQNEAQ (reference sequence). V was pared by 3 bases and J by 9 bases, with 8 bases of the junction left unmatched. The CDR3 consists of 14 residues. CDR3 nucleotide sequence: TGTGCCAGCAGCTTCGCCGGGACAGGGGAATCGCAGTACTTC. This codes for CASSFAGTGESQYF.

The CDR3 DNA reads as TGTGCCAGCAGCTTAAAATGGATTCAGGTCATGAACACTGAAGCTTTCTTT. Protein sequence: CASSLKWIQVMNTEAFF. The rearrangement uses TRBV11-2 and TRBJ1-1; D is unclear. CDR1 is SGHAT, CDR2 FQNNGV, per germline. The CDR3 consists of 17 residues. V gave up 2 bases and J gave up 0 bases, with 16 bases separating them.

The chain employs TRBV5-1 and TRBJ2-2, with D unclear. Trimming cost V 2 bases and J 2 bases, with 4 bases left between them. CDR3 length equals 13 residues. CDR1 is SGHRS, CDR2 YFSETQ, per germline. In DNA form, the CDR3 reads TGCGCCAGCAGCTTACAAAACACCGGGGAGCTGTTTTTT. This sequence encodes CASSLQNTGELFF.

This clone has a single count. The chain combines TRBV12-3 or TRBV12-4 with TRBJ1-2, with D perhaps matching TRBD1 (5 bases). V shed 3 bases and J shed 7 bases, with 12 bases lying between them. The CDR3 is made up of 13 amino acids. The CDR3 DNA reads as TGTGCCAGCAGTTTGGGCGTCCAGGGTGGCTACACCTTC. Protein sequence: CASSLGVQGGYTF.

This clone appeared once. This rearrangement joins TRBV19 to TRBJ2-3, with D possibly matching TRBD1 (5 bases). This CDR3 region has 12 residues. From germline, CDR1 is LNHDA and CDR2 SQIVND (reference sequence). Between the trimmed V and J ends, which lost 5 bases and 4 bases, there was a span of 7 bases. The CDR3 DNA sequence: TGTGCCAGTAGTCAGGGATCAGATACGCAGTATTTT. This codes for CASSQGSDTQYF.

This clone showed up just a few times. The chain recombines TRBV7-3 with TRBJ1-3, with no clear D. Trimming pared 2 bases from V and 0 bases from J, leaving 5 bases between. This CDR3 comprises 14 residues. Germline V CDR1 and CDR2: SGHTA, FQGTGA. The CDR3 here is CASSLGGSGNTIYF. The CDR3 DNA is TGTGCCAGCAGCTTAGGCGGCTCTGGAAACACCATATATTTT.

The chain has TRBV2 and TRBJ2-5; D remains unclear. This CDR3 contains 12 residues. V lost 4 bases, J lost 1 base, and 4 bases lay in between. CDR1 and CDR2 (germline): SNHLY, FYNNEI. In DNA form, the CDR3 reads TGTGCCAGCAGTGCAGGCCAAGAGACCCAGTACTTC. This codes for CASSAGQETQYF.

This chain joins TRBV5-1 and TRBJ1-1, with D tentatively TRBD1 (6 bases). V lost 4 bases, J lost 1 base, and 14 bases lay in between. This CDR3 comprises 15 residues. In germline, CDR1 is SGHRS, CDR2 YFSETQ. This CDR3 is CASSGTGLGNTEAFF. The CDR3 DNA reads TGCGCCAGCAGCGGTACAGGGTTGGGGAACACTGAAGCTTTCTTT.

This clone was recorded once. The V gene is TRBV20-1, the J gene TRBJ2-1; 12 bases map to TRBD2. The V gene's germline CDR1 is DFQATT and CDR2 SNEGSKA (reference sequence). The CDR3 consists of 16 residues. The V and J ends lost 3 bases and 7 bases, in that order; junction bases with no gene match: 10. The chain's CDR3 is CSASPFLAGGRNEQFF. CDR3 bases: TGCAGTGCTAGTCCCTTCCTAGCGGGGGGGCGGAATGAGCAGTTCTTC.

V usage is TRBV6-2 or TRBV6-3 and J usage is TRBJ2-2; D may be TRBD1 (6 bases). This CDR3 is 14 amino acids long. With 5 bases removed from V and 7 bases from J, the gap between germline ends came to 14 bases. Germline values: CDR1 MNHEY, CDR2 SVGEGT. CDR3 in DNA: TGTGCCAGCAGTAACTACAGGGTGGACGGGGAGCTGTTTTTT. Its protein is CASSNYRVDGELFF.

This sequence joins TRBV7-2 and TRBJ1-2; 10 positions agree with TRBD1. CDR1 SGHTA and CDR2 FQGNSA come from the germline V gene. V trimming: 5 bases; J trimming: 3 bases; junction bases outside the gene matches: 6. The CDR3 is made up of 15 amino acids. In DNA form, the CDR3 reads TGTGCCAGCAGCCCAAGGACAGGGGGAGACTATGGCTACACCTTC. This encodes CASSPRTGGDYGYTF.

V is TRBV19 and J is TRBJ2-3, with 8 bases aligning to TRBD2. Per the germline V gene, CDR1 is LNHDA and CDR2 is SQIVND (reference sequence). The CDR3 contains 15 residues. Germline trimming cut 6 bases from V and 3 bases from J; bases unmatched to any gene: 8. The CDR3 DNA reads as TGTGCCAGTAGGCGAGCGGGGGACCTTACAGATACGCAGTATTTT. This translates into CASRRAGDLTDTQYF.

The CDR3 sequence: CASSFLRDRGLGEQYF. CDR3 DNA: TGTGCCAGCAGTTTCCTCCGGGACAGGGGGCTAGGAGAGCAGTACTTC. The chain uses TRBV6-5 and TRBJ2-7; 12 nucleotides match TRBD1. The CDR3 consists of 16 residues. Germline trimming cut 4 bases from V and 7 bases from J; bases unmatched to any gene: 11. Germline CDR1 MNHEY, CDR2 SVGAGI.

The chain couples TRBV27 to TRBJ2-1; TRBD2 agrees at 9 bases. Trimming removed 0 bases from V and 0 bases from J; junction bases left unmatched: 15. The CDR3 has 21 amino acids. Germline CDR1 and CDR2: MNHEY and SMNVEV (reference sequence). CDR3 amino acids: CASSLSNGVSGGRYSYNEQFF. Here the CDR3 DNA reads TGTGCCAGCAGTTTATCGAATGGGGTTAGCGGGGGCCGATACTCCTACAATGAGCAGTTCTTC.